This TCR beta chain stems from a study of follicular helper T cells after annual influenza vaccination. Across the whole study: For some subjects, blood spans the 2013-2014, 2014-2015 and 2015-2016 annual vaccinations.

Study results and limitations: ICOS-CD38- cTfh most often held earlier Day 7 ICOS+CD38+ clones.

CDR1 is SNHLY, CDR2 FYNNEI, per germline. CDR3 length: 13 residues. With V trimmed by 6 bases and J by 8 bases, 7 bases remained unmatched. Clones were sequenced by immunoSEQ multiplex PCR, and TCRdb holds only the in-frame ones, with some missing. Here the sample spans about 5,600 clones, 82% being singletons. This clone came up a few times. Its specificity is not known. Time point denoted: 2015-2016 season, pre-vaccination. Donors were community-dwelling with no influenza vaccine in the prior 6 months. This TCR came from an adult who received the influenza vaccine. The chain uses TRBV2 and TRBJ2-5, with 9 nucleotides matching TRBD2. Material: CXCR5- memory CD4+ T cells sorted from blood, obtained on the day of influenza vaccination. The CDR3 reads CASRSSGVVTQYF. The CDR3 DNA sequence: TGTGCCAGCAGATCTAGCGGGGTCGTCACCCAGTACTTC.